Listed below are T cell receptor beta chains from one sample, sequenced in a study of T cells after yellow fever vaccination. TCRdb called the 5' RACE reads again in MiXCR, with one record for every CDR3 protein. This table holds 350,000 to 450,000 distinct CDR3 sequences, over 15% found once. Source: PBMCs, taken before the yellow fever booster vaccination. The receptors come from a man aged 18 to 30 who received the YFV17D yellow fever vaccine. Each CDR3 is given without its conserved first and last residue.

TRBV20-1	TRBJ2-5	SASRGGQETQY
TRBV7-8	TRBJ1-5	ASSPHRINQPQH
TRBV20-1	TRBJ2-2	SARIQNTGELF
TRBV4-3	TRBJ1-1	ASSQSTGDTEAF
TRBV20-1	TRBJ2-3	SATGTPAGTDTQY
TRBV29-1	TRBJ2-3	SVGQGFGDTQY
TRBV19	TRBJ2-3	ASEKPGQADTQY
TRBV7-8	TRBJ1-5	ASSRGPKGVQPQH
TRBV12-3/TRBV12-4	TRBJ1-1	ASREGPGGTEAF
TRBV5-4	TRBJ1-1	ASRRGDTEAF
TRBV7-2	TRBJ1-5	ASRPGRPSNQPQH
TRBV7-2	TRBJ2-1	ASSFWASGPRDEQF
TRBV7-2	TRBJ2-2	ASSPLGYGELF
TRBV2	TRBJ2-7	ASSPTGSPEQY
TRBV29-1	TRBJ2-5	SVFSRTETQY
TRBV4-3	TRBJ1-1	ASSHSPGAWRTEAF
TRBV6-5	TRBJ2-5	ASSYSTGGGKTQY
TRBV20-1	TRBJ2-5	SARVSGQLKETQY
TRBV20-1	TRBJ1-1	SASGGATEAF
TRBV7-3	TRBJ2-6	ASAQGSGANVLT
TRBV6-1	TRBJ2-5	ASSMAPGETQY
TRBV27	TRBJ2-1	ASSLLPGQGRNEQF
TRBV29-1	TRBJ2-5	SAGTGKETQY
TRBV9	TRBJ2-5	ASSVGGRDQETQY
TRBV11-2	TRBJ1-2	ASSSPGRANYGYT
TRBV15	TRBJ1-2	ATSSSPRGGGYGYT
TRBV5-5	TRBJ1-2	ASSQSTPVFAGLSGYT
TRBV4-3	TRBJ2-7	ASSQEWGRGEQY
TRBV4-2	TRBJ1-1	ASSPGTKEAF
TRBV7-6	TRBJ2-7	ASRQGGNSYEQY
TRBV6-2/TRBV6-3	TRBJ1-2	ASSYVPGLYGYT
TRBV7-8	TRBJ1-2	ASSDYLAGYGYT
TRBV7-2	TRBJ2-1	ASSGLYYNEQF
TRBV27	TRBJ2-5	ATRLAGQETQY
TRBV15	TRBJ1-1	ATSRGDTEAF
TRBV29-1	TRBJ2-5	SVGAQY
TRBV7-3	TRBJ1-1	ASSARANTEAF
TRBV12-3/TRBV12-4	TRBJ2-1	ASSLSRDNEQF
TRBV2	TRBJ2-3	ASNSGGDSTDTQY
TRBV7-3	TRBJ1-1	ASSLTASNTEAF
TRBV7-9	TRBJ2-4	ASSFRGTTGPAKNIQY
TRBV7-8	TRBJ2-2	ASSRRDRGSGELF
TRBV12-3/TRBV12-4	TRBJ2-5	ASSFTGGMETQY
TRBV2	TRBJ2-5	ASSERDYVRGAQY
TRBV6-2/TRBV6-3	TRBJ2-3	ASSYPPRGDTQY
TRBV6-1	TRBJ2-1	ASSDPTSWGEQF
TRBV6-2/TRBV6-3	TRBJ1-1	ASTRMGPLEAF
TRBV4-2	TRBJ1-2	ASSQADGLSYGYT
TRBV5-1	TRBJ2-2	ASTLRGGQGSAGELF
TRBV24-1	TRBJ2-7	ATSDPRPQNTYEQY
TRBV12-3/TRBV12-4	TRBJ2-5	ASSLATAGQETQY